A single sample is the source of the 3 T cell receptor beta chains below, sequenced in a study of cytomegalovirus exposure and HLA in healthy donors. Both 60 Vbeta primers and 13 Jbeta primers went into the PCR. Produced via immunoSEQ multiplex PCR; TCRdb's table is partial and in-frame only. This sample carries over 150,000 clones, about four fifths of them seen once, and the ten largest clones take 4.8%. Sequencing input: PBMCs. These receptors were obtained from a girl between 10 and 17 years old in good health and CMV-seropositive.

The chain links TRBV10-1 to TRBJ2-7; 10 nucleotides line up with TRBD1. The germline gives CDR1 WNHNN, CDR2 SYGVQD (reference sequence). The CDR3 totals 16 residues. Trimming took 3 bases from V and 5 from J; bases not matched to a gene: 10. CDR3 DNA sequence: TGCGCCAGCAGTGAAAGCCTTGGACAGGGGGGACACGAGCAGTACTTC. Its translation is CASSESLGQGGHEQYF.

The chain recombines TRBV25-1 with TRBJ1-1, with D unresolved. The length of the CDR3 is 12 residues. V lost 4 bases and J 11 bases, leaving 14 bases between the germline ends. Germline V gene sequence: CDR1 MGHDK, CDR2 SYGVNS. The CDR3 DNA sequence: TGTGCCAGCAGTGTTGGGCCTGGCGGGGCTTTCTTT. It codes for CASSVGPGGAFF.

This clone came up a few times. The chain joins TRBV6-6 to TRBJ1-2; D unclear. V lost 6 bases and J 6 bases, leaving 11 bases between the germline ends. CDR3 length: 12 residues. CDR1 is MNHNY, CDR2 SVGAGI, per germline (reference sequence). The chain's CDR3 is CASSPGVDGYTF. The CDR3 coding sequence is TGTGCCAGCAGCCCGGGTGTCGATGGCTACACCTTC.